The 14 T cell receptor beta chains reported below all come from one sample, sequenced in a study of identical twins. TCRdb reprocessed the 5' RACE reads with MiXCR, giving one entry per CDR3 protein. The sample contains 1.5 million to 2 million distinct CDR3 sequences, about 30% of which appear only once. Sequencing was carried out using cord blood. The origin of the receptors is a newborn girl in good health.

This clonotype has only a few counts. This chain joins TRBV7-2 and TRBJ2-7; 10 bases line up with TRBD2. The junction had 6 bases not matched to a gene; V was cut back by 4 bases and J by 3 bases. Per germline, CDR1 SGHTA and CDR2 FQGNSA. This CDR3 comprises 15 residues. Here the CDR3 DNA reads TGTGCCAGCAGCTCCGATCCTAGCGGGAGCTACGAGCAGTACTTC. Translating gives CASSSDPSGSYEQYF.

This clonotype was recorded at least ten times. The junction differs from germline at one of its ends, possibly a read error. The rearrangement links TRBV27 to TRBJ2-5, with D hard to call. The CDR3 is made up of 14 amino acids. CDR1 and CDR2 from the germline V gene are MNHEY and SMNVEV (reference sequence). CDR3 in DNA: TGTGCCAGCAGCTTATCCGGCCGACAAGAGACCCAGTACTTC. As protein: CASSLSGRQETQYF.

This clonotype occurred many times. The V and J genes are TRBV10-3 and TRBJ2-1; D is perhaps TRBD1 (6 bases). Germline CDR1 ENHRY, CDR2 SYGVKD. CDR3 length: 13 residues. V lost 6 bases and J lost 5, with 11 bases in between. The CDR3, as DNA: TGTGCCATCAGCCCACAGGGTAACAATGAGCAGTTCTTC. It encodes CAISPQGNNEQFF.

J is TRBJ2-5 and V is TRBV3-1, with D uncertain. Deletions cut 2 bases from V and 1 base from J, with 14 bases between. CDR3 length equals 16 residues. CDR1 is LGHDT and CDR2 is YNNKEL in the germline V gene (reference sequence). The CDR3 is CASSQLKGPLQETQYF. The CDR3 DNA reads TGTGCCAGCAGCCAACTGAAAGGACCCCTCCAAGAGACCCAGTACTTC.

Only a few counts were recorded for this clonotype. This chain connects TRBV5-1 to TRBJ2-3; D is unresolved. Germline lookup yields CDR1 SGHRS and CDR2 YFSETQ. The CDR3 totals 15 residues. The germline V and J ends were trimmed by 4 bases and 3 bases, with 15 bases remaining between them. CDR3: CASSPWVLDTDTQYF. The CDR3, as DNA: TGCGCCAGCAGCCCGTGGGTGCTGGATACAGATACGCAGTATTTT.

This clonotype is a singleton in its sample. The rearrangement uses TRBV12-3 or TRBV12-4 and TRBJ1-1; 7 bases are a match to TRBD1. The CDR3 loop spans 14 amino acids. V trimming: 11 bases; J trimming: 6 bases; junction bases outside the gene matches: 15. DNA of the CDR3: TGTGCCGGCCCTCCGCCAGGGGGTAGCGCTGAAGCTTTCTTT. Translated: CAGPPPGGSAEAFF.

This clonotype has ten or more counts. The chain carries TRBV12-3 or TRBV12-4 and TRBJ2-3, with unresolved D. CDR3 length: 12 residues. V was clipped by 6 bases and J by 6 bases, with 10 bases between them. CDR3 region: CASRVSSDTQYF. Here the CDR3 DNA reads TGTGCCAGCAGGGTCAGTAGCGATACGCAGTATTTT.

This clonotype was counted a few times. V is TRBV27 and J is TRBJ2-7; weak D call: TRBD2 (5 bases). V dropped 3 bases and J dropped 4 bases, with 13 bases sitting between them. This CDR3 comprises 14 residues. The germline gives CDR1 MNHEY, CDR2 SMNVEV (reference sequence). CDR3 amino acids: CASSFHLTGYEQYF. The DNA for the CDR3 is TGTGCCAGCAGTTTTCATCTCACGGGGTACGAGCAGTACTTC.

The J gene is TRBJ2-3, the V gene TRBV28; 12 nucleotides line up with TRBD2. The germline gives CDR1 MDHEN, CDR2 SYDVKM. J gave up 3 bases and V 2 bases, and 12 bases lay outside the gene matches. The CDR3 loop spans 19 amino acids. CDR3 bases: TGTGCCAGCAGTTTAGGGACTAGCGGGCTCAATTGGGGAACAGATACGCAGTATTTT. Translated: CASSLGTSGLNWGTDTQYF.

A word on this clonotype: The junction departs from the called germline gene at one end, perhaps through a read error. V is TRBV7-8 and J is TRBJ1-5; 9 bases align to TRBD1. The CDR3 totals 15 residues. Germline CDR1 and CDR2: SGHVS and FQNEAQ. In DNA, the CDR3 is TGTGCCAGCAGCTCCCACGGGACAGGGAGTCAGCCCCAGAATTTT. Residues: CASSSHGTGSQPQNF. The entire variable domain, with the rest obtained from reference TRBV7-8 and TRBJ1-5, is as follows: GAGVSQSPRYKVAKRGQDVALRCDPISGHVSLFWYQQALGQGPEFLTYFQNEAQLDKSGLPSDRFFAERPEGSVSTLKIQRTQQEDSAVYLCASSSHGTGSQPQNFGDGTRLSIL.

The CDR3 DNA sequence: TGCAGTGCTAGCTCGGGCGGGATAAAATTTTTAGAGCAGTTCTTC. Amino acids: CSASSGGIKFLEQFF. This sequence joins TRBV20-1 and TRBJ2-1, with D possibly being TRBD2 (6 bases). The CDR3 is 15 residues long. Germline V gene sequence: CDR1 DFQATT, CDR2 SNEGSKA (reference sequence). V was clipped by 3 bases and J by 10 bases, with 22 bases between them.

This clonotype was found many times. The J gene is TRBJ1-2, the V gene TRBV29-1; 7 nucleotides line up with TRBD1. There are 12 residues in the CDR3. CDR1 SQVTM and CDR2 ANQGSEA come from the germline V gene. V trimming: 7 bases; J trimming: 4 bases; junction bases outside the gene matches: 6. The CDR3 DNA is TGCAGCGCTCCCGACAGGGCCTATGGCTACACCTTC. Its protein is CSAPDRAYGYTF.

A few counts support this clonotype. Given a much more abundant clone one base away, this may be a read error. The chain has TRBV29-1 and TRBJ2-1; maybe TRBD2 (5 bases). This CDR3 has 13 amino acids. V gave up 5 bases and J gave up 6 bases, with 14 bases separating them. Germline loops: CDR1 SQVTM, CDR2 ANQGSEA. Here the CDR3 reads CSVRSAACNEQFF. CDR3 DNA: TGCAGCGTTCGTAGCGCGGCCTGCAATGAGCAGTTCTTC.

The chain uses TRBV4-2 and TRBJ1-4; 7 bases agree with TRBD1. V was pared by 0 bases and J by 0 bases, with 4 bases of the junction left unmatched. CDR3 length: 17 residues. Germline V gives CDR1 LGHNA, CDR2 YNFKEQ. CDR3 coding DNA: TGTGCCAGCAGCCAAGATACAGGGGCGGCAACTAATGAAAAACTGTTTTTT. Protein sequence: CASSQDTGAATNEKLFF.